This TCR beta chain was obtained from a study of shared T cell receptors in the human thymus. CDR1 and CDR2 from the germline V gene are SGHVS and FQNEAQ. After removal of 0 bases from V and 4 bases from J, the junction contained 8 bases not matched to a gene. The CDR3 has 17 amino acids. Profiled with immunoSEQ multiplex PCR; TCRdb holds only in-frame clones, not every one. Here the sample spans hundreds of thousands of clones, more than 70% being singletons. This sample also appeared in a second study, on human thymus T cells. This second report adds: Corrective heart surgery yielded the resections from which the thymus tissue came. Across thymic and blood repertoires, the usage of V and J genes appeared to be biased. Related research described thymic repertoires that were highly overlapping among unrelated individuals.

The TCR comes from a boy under two years old with a congenital heart defect. Sequenced sample: thymocytes. The V gene is TRBV7-8, the J gene TRBJ1-5; 8 positions match TRBD1. Here the CDR3 reads CASSLAWTGFPNQPQHF. The CDR3 DNA reads as TGTGCCAGCAGCTTAGCCTGGACAGGGTTTCCAAATCAGCCCCAGCATTTT.